The sequence of this T cell receptor (beta chain) was determined in a study of Ad26.COV2.S vaccination and SARS-CoV-2 variants. The wider study: Donor got 5x10^10 or 1x10^11 viral particles of Ad26.COV2.S.

Study-level findings and limits: While placebo recipients had lower spike-specific TCR breadth, vaccine recipients had more.

A note on this clone: Its antigen is unidentified.

Described treatment: around 19 received Ad26.COV2.S at low or high dose, single or two shots; five or six received placebo; per-sample allocation not given. Sampling took place 63 days after the first vaccine or placebo injection. The donor was a Boston adult aged 18-55 years. Assay: immunoSEQ multiplex PCR; the TCRdb copy retains only in-frame clones and omits some. This table has over 250,000 clones, about 87% appearing once. CDR3 length: 16 residues. V shed 2 bases and J 1 base; nucleotides not matched to a gene: 3. In germline, CDR1 is MNHNS, CDR2 SASEGT. Sample: peripheral blood, taken in a trial of Ad26.COV2.S vaccine versus placebo. The rearrangement joins TRBV6-1 to TRBJ2-1; 9 bases map to TRBD2. This TCR was recovered from a person aged 18-65 years who received the Ad26.COV2.S COVID-19 vaccine or a placebo. The CDR3 loop reads CASSELAGLSYNEQFF. The DNA for the CDR3 is TGTGCCAGCAGTGAACTAGCGGGGTTGTCCTACAATGAGCAGTTCTTC.